The rows below give T cell receptor beta chains drawn from one sample of a study of tumor-infiltrating lymphocytes in primary liver carcinoma. TCRdb fed the multiplex PCR reads into MiXCR, producing one record per CDR3 protein. Counted here are 20,000 to 30,000 distinct CDR3 sequences, approximately 77% occurring once; the ten biggest clones make up around 29%. The sequencing sample was made of liver tumor tissue from sampling region 5. The origin of the receptors is a woman aged 30 to 39 with primary liver carcinoma and hepatitis B virus infection. CDR3s include the opening cysteine and the closing phenylalanine or tryptophan. A D gene is named only where the DNA matches it firmly. Clone sizes are given selectively: once, few, many, or a class where the clone is expanded.

D gene	CDR3 length	V gene	J gene	clone size	CDR3 DNA	CDR3 protein
NA	13	TRBV11-1	TRBJ2-6	NA	TGTGTCAGTTCACCCCCTGGGGCCAACGTCCTTACTTTC	CVSSPPGANVLTF
NA	14	TRBV28	TRBJ2-7	NA	TGCGCCAGCAGAGACCGGGGTGGTATCGACGGGCAGTACTTC	CASRDRGGIDGQYF
NA	16	TRBV6-1	TRBJ1-5	NA	TGTGCCAGCAGTGAACAGGGGATCGTCCCCAGTCAGCCCCGACATTTT	CASSEQGIVPSQPRHF
NA	15	TRBV12-5	TRBJ2-7	NA	TGTGCTAATGGTTTGTCACAAGGCAGCTCCTACGAGCAGTACTTC	CANGLSQGSSYEQYF
TRBD2	15	TRBV11-2	TRBJ2-1	NA	TGTGCCAGCAGGGTTACTAGCGGGAGGGCCAATGAGCAGTTCTTC	CASRVTSGRANEQFF
TRBD1	13	TRBV10-3	TRBJ1-2	many	TGTGCCACCAAGGGGGCGGGCAGCTATGGCTACACCTTC	CATKGAGSYGYTF
TRBD2	16	TRBV11-1	TRBJ2-2	NA	TGTGCAAGCAGCATGGTTATGGCGGGAGTGTCCGAGGAGCTGTTTTTT	CASSMVMAGVSEELFF
NA	12	TRBV11-1	TRBJ2-7	NA	TGTGCCAGCAGCTTCGTGGATTACGGGCAGTACTTC	CASSFVDYGQYF
TRBD2	18	TRBV11-2	TRBJ2-5	NA	TGTACCAGCAGCTTATCCGTTGGACTAGCGGGAGGGGGGTACGAACAATACTTC	CTSSLSVGLAGGGYEQYF
NA	16	TRBV11-2	TRBJ2-2	NA	TGTGTCAGCAGCCCCGATCCACAATTGAACACCGTGGAGCTGTTTTTT	CVSSPDPQLNTVELFF
NA	13	TRBV20-1	TRBJ2-2	NA	TGCAATGCTAGTTTTTCCGGGGCCGGGGAGCTGTTTTTT	CNASFSGAGELFF
NA	14	TRBV28	TRBJ2-5	many	TGTGCCAGCAGCCCCCTAGGGGTAGAAGAGACCCAGTACTTC	CASSPLGVEETQYF
TRBD2	16	TRBV7-9	TRBJ2-5	many	TGTGCCAGCAGCCCCAACGGAGCTAGCGGTCAAGAGACCCAGTACTTC	CASSPNGASGQETQYF
NA	13	TRBV11-2	TRBJ2-1	NA	TGTGGCAGCAGCGGTTACAGGGACAATGGGCAGTTCTTC	CGSSGYRDNGQFF
NA	13	TRBV10-2	TRBJ1-1	few	TGCGCCAGTGAGTCGAAGGCGGGCACTGAAGCTTTCTTT	CASESKAGTEAFF
NA	16	TRBV11-2	TRBJ2-2	NA	TGTTCCAACAGCTTAGCTGGGCTCGCGAACACCGGGGAGCTGTTTTTT	CSNSLAGLANTGELFF
NA	16	TRBV6-5	TRBJ1-5	medium-sized	TGTGCCAGCACCTCGGTGCGGGGAAACCGATTACAGCCCCAGCATTTT	CASTSVRGNRLQPQHF
TRBD2	14	TRBV11-3	TRBJ2-1	NA	TGTGTCAGCAGTTCTGGACTAGCGGGAGTGGAGCAGTTCTTC	CVSSSGLAGVEQFF
NA	16	TRBV11-2	TRBJ2-1	few	TGTGCCGGCAGCTTAAGCTTGGACGGGAGCTACAATGAACAGTTCTTC	CAGSLSLDGSYNEQFF
TRBD2	15	TRBV11-2	TRBJ2-1	NA	TGTGTCAGCAACTTCGACCTAGCGGGATCGGTTGAGCTGTTCTTC	CVSNFDLAGSVELFF
NA	14	TRBV30	TRBJ2-7	NA	TGTGCCTGGACCAGGGCGGGGCCCCCCTACGAGCAGTATTTC	CAWTRAGPPYEQYF
TRBD1	14	TRBV5-1	TRBJ2-3	once	TGCGCCAGCAGCTTAGAGGGGGCGGCAGATACGGAGTATTTT	CASSLEGAADTEYF
TRBD2	15	TRBV11-3	TRBJ2-1	NA	TGTGCCAGCAGCCGATTTGCGGGGGGGGGGTGTGAGCAGTTCTTC	CASSRFAGGGCEQFF
NA	12	TRBV11-2	TRBJ2-3	NA	TGTGCCAGCAGAGATTTCACAGATACGCAATATTTT	CASRDFTDTQYF
NA	15	TRBV7-2	TRBJ2-2	NA	TGTGCCAGCAGCTTAACGGGGCAAAGTACCCGGGAGCTGTTTTTT	CASSLTGQSTRELFF
NA	15	TRBV30	TRBJ2-5	NA	TGTGCCTGGAGTGTCGGCAGGGGTGGGTGGAATACCCAGTACTTC	CAWSVGRGGWNTQYF